The clone carrying this T cell receptor (beta chain) was counted many times. Its target is not known. This sample stems from a study of blood T cells in healthy people across ages. Study conclusions and caveats: Unsorted PBMC material precluded a definitive naive versus antigen-experienced comparison. Both higher diversity and more naive CD4+ cells marked long-lived donors when set against aged donors.

Alongside a J-beta primer mix, a sample-barcoded 5' primer served in a second PCR lasting about 7 to 12 cycles. Template switching added a 12-random-nucleotide identifier to every cDNA molecule. Each CDR3 protein gets one entry after TCRdb re-called the 5' RACE reads with MiXCR. Of about 730,000 distinct CDR3 sequences listed, approximately 43% were seen once; the top ten hold roughly 20%. The clonotype comes from a woman aged 55-70 years in good health. The sequenced sample was blood.

CDR3 nucleotide sequence: TGTGCCAGCAGCGTAGGATCAGGAAAAAACATTCAGTACTTC. Protein sequence: CASSVGSGKNIQYF. The rearrangement links TRBV9 to TRBJ2-4; D uncertain. The CDR3 is 14 amino acids. Germline CDR1 is SGDLS and CDR2 is YYNGEE. The V end lost 0 bases, the J end lost 4 bases, and 8 bases lay between the germline ends. Supplemented by reference TRBV9 and TRBJ2-4, the full variable domain reads DSGVTQTPKHLITATGQRVTLRCSPRSGDLSVYWYQQSLDQGLQFLIQYYNGEERAKGNILERFSAQQFPDLHSELNLSSLELGDSALYFCASSVGSGKNIQYFGAGTRLSVL.